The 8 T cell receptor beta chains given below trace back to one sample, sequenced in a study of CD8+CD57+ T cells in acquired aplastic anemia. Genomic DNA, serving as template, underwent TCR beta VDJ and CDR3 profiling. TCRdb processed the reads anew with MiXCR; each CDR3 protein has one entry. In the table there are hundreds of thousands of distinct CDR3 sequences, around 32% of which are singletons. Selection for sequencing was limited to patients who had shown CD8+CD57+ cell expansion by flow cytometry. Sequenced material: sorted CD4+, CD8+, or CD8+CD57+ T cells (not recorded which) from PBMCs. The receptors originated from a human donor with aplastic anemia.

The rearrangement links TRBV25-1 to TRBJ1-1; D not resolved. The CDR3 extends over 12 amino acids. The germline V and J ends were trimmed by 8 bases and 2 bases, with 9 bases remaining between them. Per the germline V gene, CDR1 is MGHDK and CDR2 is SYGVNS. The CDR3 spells CASGDDNTEAFF. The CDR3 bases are TGTGCCAGCGGAGATGACAACACTGAAGCTTTCTTT.

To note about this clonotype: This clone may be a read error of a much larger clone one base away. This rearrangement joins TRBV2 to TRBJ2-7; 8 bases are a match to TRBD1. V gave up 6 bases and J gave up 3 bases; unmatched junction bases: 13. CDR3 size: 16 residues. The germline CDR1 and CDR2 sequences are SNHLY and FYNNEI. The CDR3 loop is CASSARGQAVHYEQYF. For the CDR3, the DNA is TGTGCCAGCAGCGCACGGGGACAGGCGGTCCACTACGAGCAGTACTTC.

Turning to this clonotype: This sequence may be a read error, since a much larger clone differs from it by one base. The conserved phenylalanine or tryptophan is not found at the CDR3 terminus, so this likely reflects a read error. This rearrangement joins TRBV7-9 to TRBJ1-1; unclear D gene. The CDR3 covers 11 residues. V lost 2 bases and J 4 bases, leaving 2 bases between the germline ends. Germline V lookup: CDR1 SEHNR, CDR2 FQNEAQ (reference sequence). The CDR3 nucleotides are TGTGCCAGCAGCTTAAGCACTGAAGCTTTCTCT. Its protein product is CASSLSTEAFS.

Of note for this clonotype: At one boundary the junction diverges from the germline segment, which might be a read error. CDR3 in DNA: TGTGCCAGCAGCTTAGTAGCGCGCACAGATACACAGTATTTT. This encodes CASSLVARTDTQYF. This sequence joins TRBV7-2 and TRBJ2-3, with a tentative D call TRBD2 (5 bases). Germline loops: CDR1 SGHTA, CDR2 FQGNSA. This CDR3 spans 14 amino acids.

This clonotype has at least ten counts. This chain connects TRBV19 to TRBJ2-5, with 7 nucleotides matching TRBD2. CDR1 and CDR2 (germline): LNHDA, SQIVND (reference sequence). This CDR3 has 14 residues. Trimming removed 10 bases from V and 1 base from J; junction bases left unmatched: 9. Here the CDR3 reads CATTSGIPQETQYF. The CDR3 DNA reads TGTGCCACAACGAGCGGGATACCCCAAGAGACCCAGTACTTC.

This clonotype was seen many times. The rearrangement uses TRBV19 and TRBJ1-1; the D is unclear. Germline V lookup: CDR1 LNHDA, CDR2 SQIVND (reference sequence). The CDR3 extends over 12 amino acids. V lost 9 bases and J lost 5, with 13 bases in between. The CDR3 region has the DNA TGTGCCAGCACAAGAACAAGGACTGAAGCTTTCTTT. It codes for CASTRTRTEAFF.

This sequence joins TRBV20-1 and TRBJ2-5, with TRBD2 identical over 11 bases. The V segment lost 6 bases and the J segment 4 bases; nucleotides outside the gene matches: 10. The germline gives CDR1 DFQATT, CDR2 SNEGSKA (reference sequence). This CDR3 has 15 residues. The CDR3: CSAGRLAGGGETQYF. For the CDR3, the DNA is TGCAGTGCCGGGAGGCTAGCGGGAGGAGGAGAGACCCAGTACTTC.

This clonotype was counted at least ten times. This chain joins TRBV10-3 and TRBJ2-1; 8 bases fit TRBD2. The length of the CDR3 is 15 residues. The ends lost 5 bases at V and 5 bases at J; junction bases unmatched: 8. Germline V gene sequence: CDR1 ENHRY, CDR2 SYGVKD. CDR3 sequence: CAISPQAGVDNEQFF. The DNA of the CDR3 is TGTGCCATCAGTCCCCAAGCGGGAGTGGACAATGAGCAGTTCTTC.